This entry lists 10 T cell receptor beta chains sequenced from one sample in a study of shared clonotypes between healthy human individuals. CD45RO-negative, CCR7-positively selected cells formed the naive CD8 fraction, excluding terminally differentiated effector memory CD45RA+ cells. Sequenced by immunoSEQ multiplex PCR; TCRdb stores in-frame clones only, minus some. This sample yields hundreds of thousands of clones, of which around 92% are seen a single time; approximately 22% belongs to the top ten. The sample comprised naive CD8+ T cells sorted from blood. The source of these receptors is a young man in good health.

This clone is a singleton in its sample. CDR3 nucleotide sequence: TGCGCCAGCAGCCACAGGAGACAAGAGACCCAGTACTTC. It is translated as CASSHRRQETQYF. The gene calls are TRBV4-1 and TRBJ2-5; no clear D. CDR3 size: 13 residues. Germline V gene lookup returns CDR1 MGHRA and CDR2 YSYEKL. V gave up 3 bases and J gave up 2 bases, with 7 bases separating them.

About this clone itself: Other DNA sequences from this sample encode an identical CDR3 as well. The chain recombines TRBV19 with TRBJ2-7; 11 bases are a match to TRBD1. The CDR3 is 15 residues long. The V and J ends lost 3 bases and 2 bases, in that order; junction bases with no gene match: 3. Germline V gene lookup returns CDR1 LNHDA and CDR2 SQIVND (reference sequence). The CDR3 sequence is CASSIVGQGAYEQYF. CDR3 sequence (DNA): TGTGCCAGTAGTATCGTGGGACAGGGGGCCTACGAGCAGTACTTC.

For this clone: Other DNA sequences from this sample encode an identical CDR3 as well. The chain couples TRBV27 to TRBJ2-3, with TRBD2 matching over 8 bases. CDR3 size: 14 residues. The germline CDR1 and CDR2 sequences are MNHEY and SMNVEV (reference sequence). With 5 bases clipped from V and 2 bases from J, the junction kept 3 bases outside the gene matches. For the CDR3, the DNA is TGTGCCAGCAGTCTACTAGCGGACACAGATACGCAGTATTTT. This encodes CASSLLADTDTQYF.

The rearrangement joins TRBV6-5 to TRBJ2-7, with D unclear. V was trimmed by 0 bases and J by 6 bases, leaving 9 bases between them. CDR3 size: 13 residues. CDR1 and CDR2 (germline): MNHEY, SVGAGI. CDR3 loop: CASSYSSMFEQYF. The CDR3, as DNA: TGTGCCAGCAGTTACTCGAGCATGTTCGAGCAGTACTTC.

The chain couples TRBV6-4 to TRBJ2-1; 12 positions match TRBD2. CDR1 is MRHNA and CDR2 is SNTAGT in the germline V gene. The CDR3 has 17 amino acids. V lost 4 bases and J lost 3; bases outside the gene matches: 7. This CDR3 reads CASSVGLAGGNYNEQFF. The CDR3 DNA sequence: TGTGCCAGCAGTGTGGGGCTAGCGGGAGGGAACTACAATGAGCAGTTCTTC.

Here the CDR3 reads CASSWDSYTDTQYF. The CDR3 DNA follows: TGTGCCAGCAGCTGGGACTCCTACACAGATACGCAGTATTTT. V and J are TRBV5-6 and TRBJ2-3, with a tentative D call TRBD2 (6 bases). CDR1 SGHDT and CDR2 YYEEEE come from the germline V gene. Trimming stripped 3 bases from V and 2 bases from J, with 10 bases between. The CDR3 consists of 14 residues.

V and J are TRBV18 and TRBJ2-3; the match to TRBD2 covers 14 bases. J lost 2 bases, V lost 6 bases, and 4 bases had no gene match. From germline, CDR1 is KGHSH and CDR2 LQKENI. The CDR3 runs 16 residues. The DNA for the CDR3 is TGTGCCAGCTCGAGACTAGCGGGAGGGCACACAGATACGCAGTATTTT. Translation: CASSRLAGGHTDTQYF.

This clone has only one observation. The rearrangement joins TRBV28 to TRBJ2-1; D is uncertain. Germline loops: CDR1 MDHEN, CDR2 SYDVKM. Trimming removed 7 bases at V and 2 bases at J, with 15 bases between. This CDR3 has 15 amino acids. The CDR3 is CASTGPGVAYNEQFF. As DNA, the CDR3 is TGTGCCAGCACCGGCCCGGGCGTGGCCTACAATGAGCAGTTCTTC.

This chain connects TRBV7-9 to TRBJ2-1; perhaps TRBD1 as D (7 bases). Germline V gene data show CDR1 as SEHNR and CDR2 as FQNEAQ (reference sequence). V dropped 5 bases and J dropped 6 bases, with 20 bases sitting between them. The CDR3 loop spans 16 amino acids. CDR3 sequence (DNA): TGTGCCAGCAGCAAGACAGGGAGTAGCGGTGGCAATGAGCAGTTCTTC. Amino acid sequence: CASSKTGSSGGNEQFF.

The chain employs TRBV14 and TRBJ2-7, with D perhaps matching TRBD2 (6 bases). Germline V gene data show CDR1 as SGHDN and CDR2 as FVKESK. This CDR3 contains 15 residues. The V gene lost 2 bases and the J gene lost 0 bases, with 11 bases spanning the gap. DNA of the CDR3: TGTGCCAGCAGCCAACGCGCGCGGGACTCCTACGAGCAGTACTTC. Amino acids: CASSQRARDSYEQYF.